This TCR beta chain was retrieved from a study of blood T cells in healthy people across ages. The CDR3 length is 18 residues. Per germline, CDR1 LGHNA and CDR2 YSLEER. Primed by a sample-barcoded 5' primer and a J-beta primer mix, a second PCR proceeded for 7 to 11 cycles. TCRdb re-called the 5' RACE reads through MiXCR, storing one row per CDR3 protein. The sample carries approximately 810,000 distinct CDR3 sequences, roughly 35% recorded once. In regard to this clonotype: At one end, the junction sequence differs from germline, possibly due to a read error.

The receptor's source is a man younger than 35 in good health. The sequenced material came from blood. The chain has TRBV4-3 and TRBJ2-1; 11 positions match TRBD2. In DNA form, the CDR3 reads TGCGCCAACAGCCAAGACCCCACTAGCGGGGGAAAAAACAATGAGCAGTTCTTC. Translation gives CANSQDPTSGGKNNEQFF.